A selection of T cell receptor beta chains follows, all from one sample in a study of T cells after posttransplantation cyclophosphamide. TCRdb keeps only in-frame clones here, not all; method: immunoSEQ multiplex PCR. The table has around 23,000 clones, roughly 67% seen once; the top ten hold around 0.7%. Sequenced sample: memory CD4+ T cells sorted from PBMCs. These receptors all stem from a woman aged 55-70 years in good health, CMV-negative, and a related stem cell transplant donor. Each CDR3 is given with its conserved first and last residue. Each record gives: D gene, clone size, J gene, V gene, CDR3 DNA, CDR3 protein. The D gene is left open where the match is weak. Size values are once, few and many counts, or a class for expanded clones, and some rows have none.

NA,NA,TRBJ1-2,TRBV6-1,TGTGCCAGCAGTTACCAGGGTGGCTACACCTTC,CASSYQGGYTF
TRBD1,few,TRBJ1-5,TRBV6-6,TGTGCCAGCAGTTACTCGACAGGGGGGAATCAGCCCCAGCATTTT,CASSYSTGGNQPQHF
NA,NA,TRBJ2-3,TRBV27,TGTGCCAGCAGTCGACAGTTAACAGATACGCAGTATTTT,CASSRQLTDTQYF
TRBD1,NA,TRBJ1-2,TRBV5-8,TGTGCCAGCAGCCGACAGGGGGCTCAAGCTAACTATGGCTACACCTTC,CASSRQGAQANYGYTF
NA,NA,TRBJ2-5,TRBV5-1,TGCGCCAGCAGCTCTTCGGGGGAAGAGACCCAGTACTTC,CASSSSGEETQYF
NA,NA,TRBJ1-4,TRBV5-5,TGTGCCAGCACCACGAGGTACAGGGAGTATGAAAAACTGTTTTTT,CASTTRYREYEKLFF
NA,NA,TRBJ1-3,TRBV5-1,TGCGCCAGCAGCTTGGGGGGCTTGGGGCTCTCTGGAAACACCATATATTTT,CASSLGGLGLSGNTIYF
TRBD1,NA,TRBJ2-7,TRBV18,TGTGCCAGCTCACCCCAGGACAGGGTGGGGGAGCAGTACTTC,CASSPQDRVGEQYF
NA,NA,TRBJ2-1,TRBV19,TGTGCCAGTAGTAGTTACCAGGGGAACAATGAGCAGTTCTTC,CASSSYQGNNEQFF
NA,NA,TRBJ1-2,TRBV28,TGTGCCAGCAGTTTACCAGGCACGAACTATGGCTACACCTTC,CASSLPGTNYGYTF
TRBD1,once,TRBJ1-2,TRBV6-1,TGTGCCAGCAGTGAAAAAGGACAGGGGACAGGTGGCTACACCTTC,CASSEKGQGTGGYTF
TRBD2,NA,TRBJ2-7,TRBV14,TGTGCCAGCAGCCAGTTGGATGAGGGACTAAGGTACTTC,CASSQLDEGLRYF
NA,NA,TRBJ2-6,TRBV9,TGTGCCAGCAGCGGAAGGACAGTCGGATCCGAGGCCTCTGGGGCCAACGTCCTGACTTTC,CASSGRTVGSEASGANVLTF
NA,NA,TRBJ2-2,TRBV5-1,TGCGCCAGCAGCTTTTCGGGGGGCGCGGGCACCGGGGAGCTGTTTTTT,CASSFSGGAGTGELFF
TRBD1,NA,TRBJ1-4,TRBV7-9,TGTGCCAGCAGCCCTCGGGACAGGGGGTCAACTAATGAAAAACTGTTTTTT,CASSPRDRGSTNEKLFF
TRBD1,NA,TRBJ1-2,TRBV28,TGTGCCAGCAGCTCACCTCCTCGGGACAGGGGATTC,CASSSPPRDRGF